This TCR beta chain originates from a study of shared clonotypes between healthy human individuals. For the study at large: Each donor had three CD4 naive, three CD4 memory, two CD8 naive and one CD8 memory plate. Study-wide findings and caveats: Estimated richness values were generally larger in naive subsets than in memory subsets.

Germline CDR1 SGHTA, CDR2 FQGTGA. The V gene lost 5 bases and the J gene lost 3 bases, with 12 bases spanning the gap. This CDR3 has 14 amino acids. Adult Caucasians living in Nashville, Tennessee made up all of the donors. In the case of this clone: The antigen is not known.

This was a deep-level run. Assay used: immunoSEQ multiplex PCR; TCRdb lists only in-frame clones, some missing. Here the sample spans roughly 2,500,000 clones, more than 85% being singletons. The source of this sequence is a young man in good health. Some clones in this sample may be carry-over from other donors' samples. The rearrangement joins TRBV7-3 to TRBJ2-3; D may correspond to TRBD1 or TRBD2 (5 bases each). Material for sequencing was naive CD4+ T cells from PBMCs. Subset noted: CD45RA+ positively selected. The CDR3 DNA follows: TGTGCCAGCAGCCTCCTCGAGGGGACAGATACGCAGTATTTT. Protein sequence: CASSLLEGTDTQYF.